The 19 T cell receptor beta chains below were found in one sample sequenced in a study of blood T cell repertoires in COVID-19. The protocol was immunoSEQ multiplex PCR, while the TCRdb copy is restricted to in-frame clones and leaves out a portion. Of approximately 670,000 clones in the sample, just under 90% were seen once. Input material: peripheral blood. The receptors shown here come from a woman aged 18-29 years with acute or convalescent COVID-19.

This chain links TRBV27 with TRBJ1-1, with D perhaps TRBD1 (5 bases). Germline V gene lookup returns CDR1 MNHEY and CDR2 SMNVEV (reference sequence). V was shortened by 3 bases and J by 0 bases, with 14 bases between the two germline ends. The CDR3 is 16 residues long. CDR3 sequence (DNA): TGTGCCAGCAGTTTCGTGGCAGGGTTAATGAACACTGAAGCTTTCTTT. Its protein product is CASSFVAGLMNTEAFF.

Here the CDR3 reads CASSSPGQRVNTEAFF. DNA of the CDR3: TGTGCCAGCAGTTCGCCGGGACAGCGTGTGAACACTGAAGCTTTCTTT. The chain links TRBV28 to TRBJ1-1; 7 nucleotides line up with TRBD1. Trimming cost V 4 bases and J 0 bases; bases outside gene matches: 8. Germline assignment: CDR1 MDHEN and CDR2 SYDVKM. This CDR3 has 16 residues.

The rearrangement joins TRBV5-4 to TRBJ1-6, with 8 bases matching TRBD1. This CDR3 has 15 residues. V dropped 4 bases and J dropped 7; count of bases not matched to a gene: 7. Germline V gene lookup returns CDR1 SGHNT and CDR2 YYREEE (reference sequence). The CDR3 loop is CASSPGGAVNSPLHF. CDR3 sequence (DNA): TGTGCCAGCAGCCCAGGGGGCGCCGTAAATTCACCCCTCCACTTT. The complete variable domain, with remaining parts taken from reference TRBV5-4 and TRBJ1-6, reads ETGVTQSPTHLIKTRGQQVTLRCSSQSGHNTVSWYQQALGQGPQFIFQYYREEENGRGNFPPRFSGLQFPNYSSELNVNALELDDSALYLCASSPGGAVNSPLHFGNGTRLTVT.

This chain links TRBV5-4 with TRBJ1-1; D gene unclear. V was clipped by 1 base and J by 9 bases, with 13 bases between them. The CDR3 totals 13 residues. Germline V gene lookup returns CDR1 SGHNT and CDR2 YYREEE (reference sequence). For the CDR3, the DNA is TGTGCCAGCAGCTTGAACCCCGGGGTCAAAGCTTTCTTT. It translates to CASSLNPGVKAFF.

The chain uses TRBV7-2 and TRBJ2-7, with D possibly being TRBD2 (6 bases). From germline, CDR1 is SGHTA and CDR2 FQGNSA. V was cut by 1 base and J by 7 bases, with 23 bases left in between. This CDR3 region has 17 residues. This CDR3 is CASSLGVLGGAVGEQYF. In DNA, the CDR3 is TGTGCCAGCAGCTTAGGAGTACTTGGCGGGGCCGTGGGGGAGCAGTACTTC.

The V call is TRBV18, the J call TRBJ1-1; tentatively, D is TRBD1 (6 bases). Trimming took off 3 bases at V and 4 bases at J, with 12 bases between the two ends. Germline V gene data show CDR1 as KGHSH and CDR2 as LQKENI. This CDR3 contains 14 residues. This chain's CDR3 is CASSPDRTATEAFF. CDR3 sequence (DNA): TGTGCCAGCTCACCCGACCGGACAGCCACTGAAGCTTTCTTT.

V usage is TRBV11-2 and J usage is TRBJ1-1, with 10 bases aligning to TRBD1. CDR1 SGHAT and CDR2 FQNNGV come from the germline V gene. V was pared by 2 bases and J by 3 bases, with 3 bases of the junction left unmatched. This CDR3 region has 15 residues. Written as DNA, the CDR3 is TGTGCCAGCAGCTTATGGACAGGGGGGTACACTGAAGCTTTCTTT. Protein product: CASSLWTGGYTEAFF.

The chain has TRBV27 and TRBJ2-5; the match to TRBD2 covers 8 bases. The junction had 10 bases not matched to a gene; V was cut back by 5 bases and J by 5 bases. The CDR3 totals 15 residues. Per the germline V gene, CDR1 is MNHEY and CDR2 is SMNVEV (reference sequence). CDR3 DNA sequence: TGTGCCAGCAGTCCCTTCCGGGGGGGAGGGGAGACCCAGTACTTC. Residues: CASSPFRGGGETQYF.

This sequence joins TRBV6-5 and TRBJ1-1; perhaps TRBD1 as D (5 bases). The CDR3 contains 13 residues. Germline V gives CDR1 MNHEY, CDR2 SVGAGI. V was cut by 7 bases and J by 3 bases, with 12 bases left in between. The CDR3 DNA is TGTGCCAGCATACGGGGGAGGGACACTGAAGCTTTCTTT. Its translation is CASIRGRDTEAFF.

The chain carries TRBV6-6 and TRBJ1-4; maybe TRBD1 (5 bases). With 0 bases removed from V and 6 bases from J, the gap between germline ends came to 14 bases. Germline lookup yields CDR1 MNHNY and CDR2 SVGAGI (reference sequence). There are 16 residues in the CDR3. CDR3 nucleotide sequence: TGTGCCAGCAGTTACTCGTGGGTTACGGGGGATGAAAAACTGTTTTTT. Protein: CASSYSWVTGDEKLFF.

The chain has TRBV12-3 or TRBV12-4 and TRBJ1-2, with D uncertain. CDR3 length: 13 residues. V gave up 6 bases and J gave up 1 base, with 9 bases separating them. This CDR3 is CASSQYINYGYTF. The CDR3 coding sequence is TGTGCCAGCAGCCAATACATTAACTATGGCTACACCTTC.

The CDR3 DNA reads TGTGCCAGCACCCCCGGGGATCGAAGGACTGAAGCTTTCTTT. This encodes CASTPGDRRTEAFF. V usage is TRBV5-8 and J usage is TRBJ1-1; D is undetermined. The CDR3 length is 14 residues. The V gene lost 6 bases and the J gene lost 5 bases, with 17 bases spanning the gap. Germline values: CDR1 SGHTS, CDR2 YDEGEE.

The V call is TRBV30, the J call TRBJ2-7; 7 nucleotides agree with TRBD1. The CDR3 contains 17 residues. The V gene end was trimmed by 1 base and the J gene end by 3 bases; junction bases not matched to a gene: 15. CDR1 is GTSNPN and CDR2 is SVGIG in the germline V gene (reference sequence). CDR3 loop: CAWSGATPGQRRYEQYF. For the CDR3, the DNA is TGTGCCTGGAGTGGGGCAACACCGGGACAGCGACGCTACGAGCAGTACTTC. The entire variable domain, with the rest obtained from reference TRBV30 and TRBJ2-7, is as follows: SQTIHQWPATLVQPVGSPLSLECTVEGTSNPNLYWYRQAAGRGLQLLFYSVGIGQISSEVPQNLSASRPQDRQFILSSKKLLLSDSGFYLCAWSGATPGQRRYEQYFGPGTRLTVT.

The V call is TRBV19, the J call TRBJ1-1; D unclear. The CDR3 has 13 residues. With 3 bases removed from V and 5 bases from J, the gap between germline ends came to 10 bases. Germline V gene sequence: CDR1 LNHDA, CDR2 SQIVND (reference sequence). This CDR3 is CASSIWEGTEAFF. DNA for the CDR3: TGTGCCAGTAGTATTTGGGAGGGAACTGAAGCTTTCTTT.

The V call is TRBV18, the J call TRBJ2-5, with a weak D call TRBD1 (5 bases). The V end was cut by 4 bases, the J end by 5 bases, with 14 bases between. Per the germline V gene, CDR1 is KGHSH and CDR2 is LQKENI. The CDR3 extends over 14 amino acids. In DNA, the CDR3 is TGTGCCAGCTCACACGACAGTTTTAGGGAGACCCAGTACTTC. Its protein product is CASSHDSFRETQYF.

This sequence joins TRBV15 and TRBJ1-2; TRBD1 matches 7 bases. V dropped 8 bases and J dropped 5; count of bases not matched to a gene: 5. The CDR3 totals 12 residues. CDR1 is LNHNV, CDR2 YYDKDF, per germline (reference sequence). The CDR3 sequence is CATRGQLYGYTF. The CDR3 DNA reads TGTGCCACCCGGGGACAGTTATATGGCTACACCTTC. The variable domain in full, completed from reference TRBV15 and TRBJ1-2, reads DAMVIQNPRYQVTQFGKPVTLSCSQTLNHNVMYWYQQKSSQAPKLLFHYYDKDFNNEADTPDNFQSRRPNTSFCFLDIRSPGLGDTAMYLCATRGQLYGYTFGSGTRLTVV.

The chain links TRBV4-2 to TRBJ2-7; tentatively, D is TRBD2 (5 bases). Trimming removed 0 bases from V and 2 bases from J, with 11 bases in between. Germline CDR1 LGHNA, CDR2 YNFKEQ. The length of the CDR3 is 15 residues. In DNA, the CDR3 is TGTGCCAGCAGCCAAGATCGGGGTCCCCCCTACGAGCAGTACTTC. Its protein product is CASSQDRGPPYEQYF.

DNA of the CDR3: TGTGCCAGCAGCGCGGAAAACCGGGACAGGGTAAACTCCTACAATGAGCAGTTCTTC. Its translation: CASSAENRDRVNSYNEQFF. The chain links TRBV9 to TRBJ2-1; 9 bases match TRBD1. The ends lost 3 bases at V and 0 bases at J; junction bases unmatched: 13. Germline CDR1 SGDLS, CDR2 YYNGEE. This CDR3 comprises 19 residues. The full variable domain, completed using reference TRBV9 and TRBJ2-1, is DSGVTQTPKHLITATGQRVTLRCSPRSGDLSVYWYQQSLDQGLQFLIQYYNGEERAKGNILERFSAQQFPDLHSELNLSSLELGDSALYFCASSAENRDRVNSYNEQFFGPGTRLTVL.

The chain has TRBV4-3 and TRBJ1-5, with a possible D match to TRBD1 (5 bases). This CDR3 spans 18 amino acids. The V end was cut by 1 base, the J end by 3 bases, with 19 bases between. In germline, CDR1 is LGHNA, CDR2 YSLEER. CDR3 DNA: TGCGCCAGCAGCCAAGTGCCCCCCTCCAGGGCAGTCAATCAGCCCCAGCATTTT. Translating it yields CASSQVPPSRAVNQPQHF.